This TCR beta chain was obtained from a study of CD8 T cells in ankylosing spondylitis. Study conclusions and caveats: Some of these motif variants have turned up before, in reports on reactive arthritis synovial fluid and blood. Matched synovial fluid from ankylosing spondylitis patients was reported to be enriched for disease-linked clones.

Concerning this clonotype itself: Its antigen remains unidentified.

TCRdb called the 5' RACE reads again in MiXCR, with one record for every CDR3 protein. The repertoire holds nearly 350,000 distinct CDR3 sequences, with approximately 15% as singletons. The CDR3 contains 15 residues. CDR1 is SGDLS, CDR2 YYNGEE, per germline. The ends were cut back, 3 bases at V and 1 base at J, with 10 bases in the middle. Sequenced: blood, either unsorted or a sorted T cell fraction (not recorded which). J is TRBJ2-2 and V is TRBV9; a weak D match, TRBD2 (6 bases). This TCR came from a male donor with ankylosing spondylitis or in good health (not recorded which). The CDR3: CASSEGLLNTGELFF. The CDR3 nucleotides read TGTGCCAGCAGCGAGGGACTCCTGAACACCGGGGAGCTGTTTTTT.